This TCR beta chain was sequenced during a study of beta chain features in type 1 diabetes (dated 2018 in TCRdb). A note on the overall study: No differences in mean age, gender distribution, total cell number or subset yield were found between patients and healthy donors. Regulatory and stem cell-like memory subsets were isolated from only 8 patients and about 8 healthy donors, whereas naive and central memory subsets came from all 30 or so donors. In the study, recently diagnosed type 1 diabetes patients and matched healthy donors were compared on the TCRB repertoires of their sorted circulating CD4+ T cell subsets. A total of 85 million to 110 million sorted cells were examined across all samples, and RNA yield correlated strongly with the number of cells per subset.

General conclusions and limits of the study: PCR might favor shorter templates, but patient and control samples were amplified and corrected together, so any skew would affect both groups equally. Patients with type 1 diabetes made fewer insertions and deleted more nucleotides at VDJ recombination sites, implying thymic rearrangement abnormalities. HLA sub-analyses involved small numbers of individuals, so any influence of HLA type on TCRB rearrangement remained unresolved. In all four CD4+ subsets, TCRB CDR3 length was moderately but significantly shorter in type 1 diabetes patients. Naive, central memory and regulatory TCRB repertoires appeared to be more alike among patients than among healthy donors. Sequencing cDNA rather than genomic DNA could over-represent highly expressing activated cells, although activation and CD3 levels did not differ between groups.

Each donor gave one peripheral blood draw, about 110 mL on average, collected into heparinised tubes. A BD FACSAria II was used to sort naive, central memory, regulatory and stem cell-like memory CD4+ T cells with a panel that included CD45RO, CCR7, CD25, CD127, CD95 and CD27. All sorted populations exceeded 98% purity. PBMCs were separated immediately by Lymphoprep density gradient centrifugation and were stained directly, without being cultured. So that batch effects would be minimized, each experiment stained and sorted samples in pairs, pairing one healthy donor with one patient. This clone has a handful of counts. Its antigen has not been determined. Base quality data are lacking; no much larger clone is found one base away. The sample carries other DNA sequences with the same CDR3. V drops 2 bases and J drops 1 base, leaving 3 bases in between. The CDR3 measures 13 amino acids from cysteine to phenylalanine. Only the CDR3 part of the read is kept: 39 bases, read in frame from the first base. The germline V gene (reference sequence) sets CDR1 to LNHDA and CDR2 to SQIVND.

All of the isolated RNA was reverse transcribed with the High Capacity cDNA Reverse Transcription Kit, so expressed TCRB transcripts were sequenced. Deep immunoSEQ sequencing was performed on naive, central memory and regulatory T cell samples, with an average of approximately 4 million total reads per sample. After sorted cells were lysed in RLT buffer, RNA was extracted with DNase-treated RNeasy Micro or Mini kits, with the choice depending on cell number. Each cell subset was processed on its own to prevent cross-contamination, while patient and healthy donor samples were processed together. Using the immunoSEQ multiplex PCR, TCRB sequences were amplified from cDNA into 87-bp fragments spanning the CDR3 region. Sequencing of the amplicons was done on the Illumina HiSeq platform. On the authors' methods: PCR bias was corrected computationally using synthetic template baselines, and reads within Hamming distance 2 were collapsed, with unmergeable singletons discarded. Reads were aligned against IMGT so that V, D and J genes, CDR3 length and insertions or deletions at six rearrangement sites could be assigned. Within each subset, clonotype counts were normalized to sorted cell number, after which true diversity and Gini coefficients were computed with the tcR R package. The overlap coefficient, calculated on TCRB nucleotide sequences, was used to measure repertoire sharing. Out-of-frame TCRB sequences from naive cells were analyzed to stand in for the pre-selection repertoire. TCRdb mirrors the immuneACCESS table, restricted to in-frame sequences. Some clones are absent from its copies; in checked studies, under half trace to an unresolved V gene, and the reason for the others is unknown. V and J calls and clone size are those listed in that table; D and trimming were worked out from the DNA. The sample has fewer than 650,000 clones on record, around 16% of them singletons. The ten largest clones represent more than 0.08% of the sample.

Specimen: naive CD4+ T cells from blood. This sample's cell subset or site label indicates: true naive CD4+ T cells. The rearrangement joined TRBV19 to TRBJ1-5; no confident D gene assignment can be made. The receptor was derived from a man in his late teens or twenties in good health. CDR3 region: CASSIWSNQPQHF. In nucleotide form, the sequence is TGTGCCAGTAGTATATGGAGCAATCAGCCCCAGCATTTT.